The rows below give T cell receptor beta chains drawn from one sample of a study of blood T cells in healthy people across ages. One entry per CDR3 protein results from TCRdb running MiXCR on the 5' RACE reads. The sample lists around 520,000 distinct CDR3 sequences, over 25% occurring once. The sample was also reused in another study, on T cells of mothers and their children.

Material: blood. The receptors stem from a boy aged 2 to 9 in good health. The CDR3 runs from the conserved cysteine through the conserved F or W. The D gene is left open where the match is weak. A clone size is listed for some rows: how often the clone was seen (once, few, many), or a class if it is expanded.

J gene	V gene	D gene	CDR3 length	clone size	CDR3 protein	CDR3 DNA
TRBJ2-1	TRBV4-1	TRBD2	17	.	CASSQGLAGEDGNEQFF	TGCGCCAGCAGCCAAGGGCTAGCGGGAGAGGACGGCAATGAGCAGTTCTTC
TRBJ2-7	TRBV7-6	.	14	.	CASSLLGGGHEQYF	TGTGCCAGCAGCTTACTTGGGGGAGGCCACGAGCAGTACTTC
TRBJ2-5	TRBV3-1	.	11	.	CASSQNPTQYF	TGTGCCAGCAGCCAGAACCCGACCCAGTACTTC
TRBJ2-5	TRBV5-5	.	14	.	CASSLDGGRETQYF	TGCGCCAGCAGCTTGGATGGGGGAAGAGAGACCCAGTACTTC
TRBJ2-5	TRBV15	.	13	few	CATSRDSSRAQYF	TGTGCCACCAGCAGAGATAGTTCTCGGGCCCAGTACTTC
TRBJ2-5	TRBV3-1	.	13	.	CASSHSSGETQYF	TGTGCCAGCAGCCATTCTAGTGGGGAGACCCAGTACTTC
TRBJ2-5	TRBV6-6	.	16	many	CASSYVGTGFGETQYF	TGTGCCAGCAGTTACGTAGGTACAGGGTTCGGGGAGACCCAGTACTTC
TRBJ2-5	TRBV28	.	14	few	CASSRPREEETQYF	TGTGCCAGCAGTCGTCCCCGTGAGGAGGAGACCCAGTACTTC
TRBJ2-7	TRBV6-5	.	14	few	CASSYMGESYEQYF	TGTGCCAGCAGTTACATGGGGGAATCCTACGAGCAGTACTTC
TRBJ1-1	TRBV29-1	.	12	few	CSAGQLMTEAFF	TGCAGCGCCGGACAGCTTATGACTGAAGCTTTCTTT
TRBJ2-3	TRBV10-3	TRBD2	15	.	CTISESSGGPDTQYF	TGTACCATCAGTGAGTCTAGCGGGGGGCCAGATACGCAGTATTTT
TRBJ2-7	TRBV29-1	.	12	few	CSVGLNRVEQYF	TGCAGCGTTGGATTAAACAGGGTCGAGCAGTACTTC
TRBJ1-2	TRBV10-3	.	13	few	CAISEEANYGYTF	TGTGCCATCAGTGAAGAGGCTAACTATGGCTACACCTTC
TRBJ2-7	TRBV7-6	.	15	few	CASSPGRGFSYEQYF	TGTGCCAGCAGCCCCGGGAGAGGTTTCTCCTACGAGCAGTACTTC
TRBJ2-1	TRBV28	.	13	.	CASSTQGKNEQFF	TGTGCCAGCAGTACGCAGGGAAAAAATGAGCAGTTCTTC